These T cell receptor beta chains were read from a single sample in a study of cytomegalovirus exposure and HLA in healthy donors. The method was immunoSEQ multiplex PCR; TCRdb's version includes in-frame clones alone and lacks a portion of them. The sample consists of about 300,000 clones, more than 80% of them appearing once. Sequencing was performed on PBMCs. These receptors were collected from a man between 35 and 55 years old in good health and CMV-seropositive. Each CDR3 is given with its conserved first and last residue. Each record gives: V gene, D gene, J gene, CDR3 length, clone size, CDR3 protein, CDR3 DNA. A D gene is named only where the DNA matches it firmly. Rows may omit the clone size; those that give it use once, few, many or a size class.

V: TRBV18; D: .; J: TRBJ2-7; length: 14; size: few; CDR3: CASSPPTVGWEQYF; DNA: TGTGCCAGCTCACCCCCGACAGTGGGTTGGGAGCAGTACTTC
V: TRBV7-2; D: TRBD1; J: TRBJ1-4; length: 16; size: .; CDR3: CASSLVLQGAREKLFF; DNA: TGTGCCAGCAGCTTAGTTCTTCAGGGGGCTAGGGAAAAACTGTTTTTT
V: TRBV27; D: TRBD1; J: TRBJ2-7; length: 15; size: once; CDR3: CASSSPGQGKDEQYF; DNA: TGTGCCAGCAGTTCCCCCGGACAGGGGAAGGACGAGCAGTACTTC
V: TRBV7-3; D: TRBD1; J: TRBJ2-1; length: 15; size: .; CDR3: CASSFDRVSYNEQFF; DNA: TGTGCCAGCAGCTTCGACAGGGTGTCTTACAATGAGCAGTTCTTC
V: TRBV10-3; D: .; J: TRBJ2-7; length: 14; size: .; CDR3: CAISAELAPYEQYF; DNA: TGTGCCATCAGTGCGGAGCTAGCCCCCTACGAGCAGTACTTC
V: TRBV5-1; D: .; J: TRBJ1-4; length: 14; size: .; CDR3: CASSFGQLNEKLFF; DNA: TGCGCCAGCAGCTTCGGACAGCTTAATGAAAAACTGTTTTTT
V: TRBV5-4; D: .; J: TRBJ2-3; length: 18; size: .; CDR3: CASSGPPATGSSTDTQYF; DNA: TGTGCCAGCAGCGGCCCCCCCGCGACAGGTTCTAGCACAGATACGCAGTATTTT
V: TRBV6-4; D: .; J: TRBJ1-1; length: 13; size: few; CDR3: CASRKQGNTEAFF; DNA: TGTGCCAGCAGGAAACAGGGGAACACTGAAGCTTTCTTT
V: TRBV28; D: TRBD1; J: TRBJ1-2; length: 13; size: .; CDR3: CASSFQDRVGYTF; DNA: TGTGCCAGCAGTTTTCAGGACAGGGTCGGCTACACCTTC
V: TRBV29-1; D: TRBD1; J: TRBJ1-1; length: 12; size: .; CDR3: CSAVRDRELAFF; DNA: TGCAGCGCCGTCCGGGACAGGGAGTTGGCTTTCTTT
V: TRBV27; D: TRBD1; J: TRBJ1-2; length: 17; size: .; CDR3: CASRDWRQGGNGYGYTF; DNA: TGTGCCAGCAGAGATTGGAGACAGGGCGGGAATGGCTATGGCTACACCTTC
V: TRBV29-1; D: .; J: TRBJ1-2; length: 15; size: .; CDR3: CSARPSTTGDYGYTF; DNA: TGCAGCGCTAGACCTTCCACGACAGGAGACTATGGCTACACCTTC
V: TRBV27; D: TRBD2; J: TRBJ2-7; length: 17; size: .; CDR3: CASSTLSGLAGAYEQYF; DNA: TGTGCCAGCAGTACCCTTTCGGGACTAGCGGGCGCCTACGAGCAGTACTTC
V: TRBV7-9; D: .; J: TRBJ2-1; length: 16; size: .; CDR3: CASSSIARVAYNEQFF; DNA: TGTGCCAGCAGCTCCATAGCGAGGGTGGCCTACAATGAGCAGTTCTTC
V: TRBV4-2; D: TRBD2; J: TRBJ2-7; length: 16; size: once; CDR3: CASSQEPGGSSYEQYF; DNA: TGTGCCAGCAGCCAAGAGCCTGGCGGGAGCTCCTACGAGCAGTACTTC
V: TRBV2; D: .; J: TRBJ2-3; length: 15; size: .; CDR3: CASSVSSFGGDTQYF; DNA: TGTGCCAGCAGTGTGTCGAGTTTTGGGGGGGATACGCAGTATTTT
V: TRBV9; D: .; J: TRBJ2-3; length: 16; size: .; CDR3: CASSVLGSDSTDTQYF; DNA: TGTGCCAGCAGCGTGCTGGGTAGCGATAGCACAGATACGCAGTATTTT
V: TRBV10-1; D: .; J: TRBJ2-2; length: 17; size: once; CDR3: CASSERGEATNTGELFF; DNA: TGCGCCAGCAGTGAGAGGGGTGAAGCGACCAACACCGGGGAGCTGTTTTTT
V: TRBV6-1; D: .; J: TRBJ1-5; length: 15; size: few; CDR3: CASSEGHPGGQPQHF; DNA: TGTGCCAGCAGTGAAGGCCATCCGGGAGGTCAGCCCCAGCATTTT
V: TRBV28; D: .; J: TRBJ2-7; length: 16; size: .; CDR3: CASSFGGGPSSYEQYF; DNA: TGTGCCAGCAGTTTCGGAGGGGGCCCCAGCTCCTACGAGCAGTACTTC
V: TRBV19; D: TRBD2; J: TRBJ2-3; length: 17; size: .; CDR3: CASSARWTSGSTDTQYF; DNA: TGTGCCAGTAGTGCGAGGTGGACTAGCGGGAGCACAGATACGCAGTATTTT
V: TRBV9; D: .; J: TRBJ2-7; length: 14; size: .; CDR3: CASSVGRGAHEQYF; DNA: TGTGCCAGCAGCGTAGGCAGGGGAGCCCACGAGCAGTACTTC
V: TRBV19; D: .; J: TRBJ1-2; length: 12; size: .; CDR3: CASSIRTDGYTF; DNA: TGTGCCAGTAGTATTCGGACAGACGGCTACACCTTC
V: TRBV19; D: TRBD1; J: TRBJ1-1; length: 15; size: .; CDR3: CAIATGQGLNTEAFF; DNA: TGTGCCATCGCCACGGGACAGGGGCTGAACACTGAAGCTTTCTTT
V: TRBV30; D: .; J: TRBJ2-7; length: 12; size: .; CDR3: CAWSQGSYEQYF; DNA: TGTGCCTGGAGCCAGGGTTCCTACGAGCAGTACTTC
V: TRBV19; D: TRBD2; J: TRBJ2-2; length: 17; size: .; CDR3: CASSIDRAGAPTGELFF; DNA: TGTGCCAGTAGTATAGATCGGGCGGGAGCCCCCACCGGGGAGCTGTTTTTT
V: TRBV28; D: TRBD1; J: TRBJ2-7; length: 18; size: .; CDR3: CASSFSGLGQGVWVEQYF; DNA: TGTGCCAGCAGTTTCTCCGGGTTGGGACAGGGGGTTTGGGTCGAGCAGTACTTC
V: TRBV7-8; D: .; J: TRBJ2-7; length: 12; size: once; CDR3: CASSSGPNEQYF; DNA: TGTGCCAGCAGTTCTGGCCCCAACGAGCAGTACTTC
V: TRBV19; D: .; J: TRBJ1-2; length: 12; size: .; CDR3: CASSIGVDGYTF; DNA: TGTGCCAGTAGTATCGGGGTAGATGGCTACACCTTC
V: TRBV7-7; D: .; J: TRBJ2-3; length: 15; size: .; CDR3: CASSLGSGWADTQYF; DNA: TGTGCTAGCAGCTTAGGTTCAGGATGGGCAGATACGCAGTATTTT
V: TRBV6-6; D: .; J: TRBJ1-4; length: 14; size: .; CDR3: CASRTGQTNEKLFF; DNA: TGTGCCAGCAGGACCGGACAGACGAATGAAAAACTGTTTTTT
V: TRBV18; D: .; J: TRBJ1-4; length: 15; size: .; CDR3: CASSPRTARNEKLFF; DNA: TGTGCCAGCTCACCTAGGACTGCACGAAATGAAAAACTGTTTTTT
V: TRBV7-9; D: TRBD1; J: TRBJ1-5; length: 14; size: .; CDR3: CSSSPTGGNQPQHF; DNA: TGTTCCAGCAGCCCGACAGGGGGCAATCAGCCCCAGCATTTT
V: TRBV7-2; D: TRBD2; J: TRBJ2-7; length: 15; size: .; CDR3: CASSFSGAYYDEQYF; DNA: TGTGCCAGCAGCTTTAGCGGGGCCTACTACGACGAGCAGTACTTC
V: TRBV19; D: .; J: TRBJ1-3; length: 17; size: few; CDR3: CASSIGRGWDSGNTIYF; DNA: TGTGCCAGTAGTATTGGGCGGGGCTGGGACTCTGGAAACACCATATATTTT
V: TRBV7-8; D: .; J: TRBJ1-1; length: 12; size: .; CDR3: CASSPRAGFAFF; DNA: TGTGCCAGCAGCCCAAGGGCAGGGTTTGCTTTCTTT